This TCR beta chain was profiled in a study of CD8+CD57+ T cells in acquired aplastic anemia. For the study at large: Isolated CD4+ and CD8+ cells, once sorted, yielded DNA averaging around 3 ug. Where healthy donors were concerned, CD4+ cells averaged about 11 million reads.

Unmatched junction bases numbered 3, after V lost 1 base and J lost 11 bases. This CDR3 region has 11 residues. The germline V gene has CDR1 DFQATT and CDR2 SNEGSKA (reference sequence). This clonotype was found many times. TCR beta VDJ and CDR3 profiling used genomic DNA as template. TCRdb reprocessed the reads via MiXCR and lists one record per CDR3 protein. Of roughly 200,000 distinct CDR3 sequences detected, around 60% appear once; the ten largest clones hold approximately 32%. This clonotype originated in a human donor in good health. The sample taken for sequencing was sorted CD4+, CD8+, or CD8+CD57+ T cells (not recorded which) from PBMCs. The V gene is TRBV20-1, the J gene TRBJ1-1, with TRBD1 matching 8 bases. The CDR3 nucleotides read TGCAGTGCTAGAGTTGGGACAGGCGCTTTCTTT. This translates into CSARVGTGAFF.